This entry describes one T cell receptor beta chain. This clonotype was counted only a few times. Its antigen specificity is not known. The input lacks base qualities; no much larger clone sits a single base away. This sample stems from a study of vaccination and CD4 T cells after COVID-19 (dated by TCRdb to between 2021 and 2024). About the investigation overall: The convalescent cohort included six males and four females, with two Hispanic individuals, seven Caucasians, two Asians and one multiracial person. In over 8 COVID-19 convalescent patients and a handful of infection-naive healthy vaccine recipients, the spike-specific CD4+ TCR repertoire before mRNA vaccination was compared with the repertoire after mRNA vaccination. As controls, cultures received a CEFX viral epitope pool (the positive control), an HIV-1 Nef peptide pool (the negative control), or no peptide at all. Post-vaccine blood samples were obtained a median of approximately 74 days after the second vaccine dose, with a range of roughly 14 to 241 days. Overlapping spike peptide pools from SARS-CoV-2 and from the common cold coronaviruses HCoV-NL63, HCoV-OC43 and HCoV-229E were used as culture stimuli. Two doses of either the Pfizer-BioNTech BNT162b2 vaccine (n=8) or the Moderna mRNA-1273 vaccine (n=2) were administered to participants. Post-COVID blood samples were collected from convalescent patients a median of roughly 100 days after diagnosis, with a range of about 35 to 170 days.

On the study overall, not on this receptor specifically: Of the vaccine-specific clones found in convalescent patients, nearly all (304 of 307) were mono-reactive for SARS-CoV-2 spike instead of being cross-reactive with common cold coronaviruses. Although the median number of SARS-CoV-2-reactive clonotypes went up from around 20 after infection to around 39 after vaccination, the increase was not significant. Among the post-vaccine SARS-CoV-2-reactive clones in convalescent patients, a median approximately 86% showed up only after vaccination, which suggests vaccine-specific priming. Only a relatively small number of convalescent patients were included in the study, and early timepoints following natural infection were not analyzed.

The library relied on PCR. DNA from cultured CD4+ T cells was subjected to TCR sequencing with the Oncomine TCR Beta short-read assay at the Johns Hopkins FTIC core. Genomic DNA was extracted from the cultured CD4+ T cells with the QIAamp micro DNA kit. Oncomine TCR Beta libraries made from cultured CD4+ T cells were pooled using unique dual indexes and sequenced on an Illumina iSeq 100. The source study handled its data this way. Non-productive sequences were filtered out, and CDR3s that did not start with C, did not end with F or W, or were shorter than 7 amino acids were discarded. Antigen-specific clonotypes were identified with the MANAFEST web application by comparing peptide-stimulated wells with reference and other culture wells. Positive clones required FDR below 0.05, an odds ratio above 5, and productive frequency above 0.1% in at least two of three replicate wells. Clonotypes that were significantly expanded in both SARS-CoV-2 spike wells and at least one common cold coronavirus spike condition were defined as cross-reactive. Levenshtein distances (stringdist) and unrooted phylogenetic trees (ape) in R version 3.6.1 were used to assess CDR3 homology. The public sequencing data were trimmed at Q25 with fastp and processed into clonotypes with MiXCR by TCRdb, which kept only in-frame beta chains. Each entry is one CDR3 protein sequence, shown with its most common DNA and genes. TCRdb assigned the V and J calls; the authors' analysis was not used. This sample lists approximately 9,500 distinct CDR3 sequences; 26% were detected once. The ten biggest clones cover 35% to 55% of the sample.

The treatment or condition label here, explained by the study, means: roughly 11-day PBMC culture with coronavirus spike peptide pools or control peptides (ViraFEST assay). The study used the ViraFEST assay, which expanded antigen-specific T cells with peptide pools and then identified expanded clonotypes by TCR sequencing. Negative nucleocapsid antibody tests before and after vaccination confirmed that the healthy vaccine recipients had no prior SARS-CoV-2 infection. Each well held 2 million to 2.5 million PBMCs cultured with approximately 9.1 ug/ml peptide pools in IMDM containing approximately 5% human AB serum and approximately 10 IU/ml IL-2. On days 3 and 7, half of the culture medium was replaced with fresh IL-2-containing medium. CD4+ T cells were isolated after roughly 10 days of culture through negative selection using the EasySep CD4+ T cell isolation kit. PBMCs were separated from whole blood using Ficoll-Paque Plus gradient centrifugation and then either used fresh or cryopreserved at -140C. In general, triplicate wells were set up for every culture condition.

The specimen was CD4+ T cells from blood, cultured in vitro, collected before SARS-CoV-2 vaccination. This receptor was taken from a human donor who received a COVID-19 vaccine.

The DNA sequence is TGTGCCAGCAGTTGGCCAAATGGGGGCTACACCTTC. Its translation reads: CASSWPNGGYTF. Recombination joined TRBV6-2 or TRBV6-3 with TRBJ1-2; the D gene cannot be resolved reliably. The junction shows trimming of 4 bases on V and 8 bases on J, plus 11 bases between the germline ends. As encoded in the germline V gene, CDR1 is MNHEY while CDR2 is SVGEGT. From the cysteine up to the phenylalanine, the CDR3 has a length of 12 residues. The sequence is cut down to CDR3 DNA, 36 bases in frame from base 1.